This T cell receptor (beta chain) was documented in a study of graft-versus-host responses after intestinal transplantation. Study at large: The study gave all recipients anti-thymocyte globulin induction, then tacrolimus and steroids for about three years.

The authors seeded roughly 200,000 CFSE-labeled responder cells together with roughly 200,000 irradiated stimulator cells tagged with violet dye. The germline V gene encodes CDR1 KGHSH and CDR2 LQKENI. V shed 3 bases and J shed 6 bases, with 20 bases lying between them. This CDR3 has 16 residues. Sequencing used immunoSEQ multiplex PCR; TCRdb keeps in-frame clones, though not all of them. This sample has 9,000 to 10,000 clones; 29% occur once, and the top ten carry roughly 6.2%. Sequences were derived from alloreactive CD8+ T cells from a mixed lymphocyte reaction culture, sampled before intestinal transplant. Subset given: CFSE-low proliferating T cells sorted from roughly 6-day pre-transplant mixed lymphocyte reaction (GvH or HvG direction). V usage is TRBV18 and J usage is TRBJ1-2, with D tentatively TRBD1 (6 bases). The clonotype comes from a human patient who received an intestinal transplant. In nucleotides, the CDR3 is TGTGCCAGCTCACCCGTACTCAAGGCAGGGGTTCATGGCTACACCTTC. It encodes CASSPVLKAGVHGYTF.